These 23 T cell receptor beta chains came from one sample sequenced in a study of CD8 T cells in Susac syndrome. RNA in amounts of about 0.5 to 1 ug was reverse transcribed with random hexamers. TCRdb re-called the immunoSEQ multiplex PCR reads through MiXCR, storing one row per CDR3 protein. The repertoire holds 150,000 to 200,000 distinct CDR3 sequences, roughly 96% seen once, with 0.15% to 0.2% in the top ten. Specimen: CD8+ T cells from PBMCs. The receptors come from a human donor with multiple sclerosis.

About this clonotype itself: Given the absence of the conserved phenylalanine or tryptophan at the CDR3 end, a read error is likely. The limits of the CDR3 on the DNA are not certain, so only TCRdb's listed CDR3 is given. The chain combines TRBV20-1 with TRBJ2-1. The CDR3 numbers 11 amino acids, ends counted. The germline V gene encodes CDR1 DFQATT and CDR2 SNEGSKA (reference sequence). The CDR3 loop reads CSARYASGTSY.

J is TRBJ2-1 and V is TRBV27; 11 nucleotides align to TRBD1. With V trimmed by 6 bases and J by 9 bases, 10 bases remained unmatched. The CDR3 totals 15 residues. Germline CDR1 and CDR2: MNHEY and SMNVEV (reference sequence). CDR3 region: CASRPGTGGVSEQFF. Here the CDR3 DNA reads TGTGCCAGCAGACCCGGGACAGGGGGGGTGTCTGAGCAGTTCTTC.

The chain uses TRBV10-2 and TRBJ2-5; D remains unclear. The CDR3 covers 12 residues. Trimming cost V 0 bases and J 7 bases, with 6 bases left between them. Germline values: CDR1 WSHSY, CDR2 SAAADI. The CDR3 spells CASSESIGTQYF. The CDR3 DNA is TGCGCCAGCAGTGAGTCAATTGGGACCCAGTACTTC.

J is TRBJ2-5 and V is TRBV12-3 or TRBV12-4; D possibly uses TRBD1 or TRBD2 (6 bases each). The CDR3 is 13 amino acids. V was clipped by 3 bases and J by 5 bases, with 10 bases between them. This CDR3 reads CASSFGGWETQYF. Here the CDR3 DNA reads TGTGCCAGCAGTTTCGGGGGCTGGGAGACCCAGTACTTC.

The rearrangement links TRBV7-3 to TRBJ2-7, with D tentatively TRBD2 (6 bases). V lost 5 bases, J lost 0 bases, and 11 bases lay in between. This CDR3 spans 14 amino acids. Germline V gene lookup returns CDR1 SGHTA and CDR2 FQGTGA. CDR3 bases: TGTGCCAGCAGCCCGGGACTCCTCTCCTACGAGCAGTACTTC. It specifies CASSPGLLSYEQYF.

The gene calls are TRBV9 and TRBJ2-1; D not resolved. Deletions cut 4 bases from V and 10 bases from J, with 15 bases between. Germline V CDR1 and CDR2: SGDLS, YYNGEE. The CDR3 sequence is 13 residues long. The CDR3 loop reads CASSPGLGDEQFF. The CDR3 coding sequence is TGTGCCAGCAGCCCGGGCCTTGGAGACGAGCAGTTCTTC.

The V call is TRBV28, the J call TRBJ2-5; TRBD1 might be the D (6 bases). Trimming stripped 5 bases from V and 1 base from J, with 14 bases between. The germline V gene encodes CDR1 MDHEN and CDR2 SYDVKM. The CDR3 has 15 residues. For the CDR3, the DNA is TGTGCCAGCAGTGGGTGGACAGCTACCCAAGAGACCCAGTACTTC. It specifies CASSGWTATQETQYF.

This chain's CDR3 is CASSEAEGVNTEAFF. The CDR3 DNA follows: TGTGCCAGCAGTGAAGCCGAAGGGGTGAACACTGAAGCTTTCTTT. The V gene is TRBV6-1, the J gene TRBJ1-1; D possibly corresponds to TRBD1 (5 bases). Germline V lookup: CDR1 MNHNS, CDR2 SASEGT. This CDR3 spans 15 amino acids. Trimming stripped 0 bases from V and 0 bases from J, with 8 bases between.

The chain recombines TRBV2 with TRBJ2-1; D perhaps matches TRBD1 (5 bases). V was trimmed by 6 bases and J by 5 bases, leaving 17 bases between them. Per the germline V gene, CDR1 is SNHLY and CDR2 is FYNNEI. This CDR3 region has 15 residues. In nucleotides, the CDR3 is TGTGCCAGCAGAGCCGGGCCTGGGGCGAACAATGAGCAGTTCTTC. Amino acids: CASRAGPGANNEQFF.

The chain combines TRBV29-1 with TRBJ2-3; D gene uncertain. The CDR3 runs 13 residues. The ends were cut back, 6 bases at V and 1 base at J, with 11 bases in the middle. The germline CDR1 and CDR2 sequences are SQVTM and ANQGSEA. The DNA for the CDR3 is TGCAGCGTATTTTTGGCGGGCACAGATACGCAGTATTTT. Amino acids: CSVFLAGTDTQYF.

The chain employs TRBV9 and TRBJ2-7; D is uncertain. Germline CDR1 SGDLS, CDR2 YYNGEE. CDR3 length: 15 residues. Trimming took off 0 bases at V and 7 bases at J, with 17 bases between the two ends. The CDR3 protein is CASSVEGGRNREQYF. CDR3 sequence (DNA): TGTGCCAGCAGCGTAGAGGGCGGCCGTAATCGGGAGCAGTACTTC.

The chain combines TRBV7-6 with TRBJ2-7; D remains ambiguous. Trimming stripped 3 bases from V and 2 bases from J, with 11 bases between. The CDR3 loop spans 14 amino acids. The V gene's germline CDR1 is SGHVS and CDR2 FNYEAQ. CDR3 residues: CASSLGTAPYEQYF. The CDR3 DNA reads TGTGCCAGCAGCTTGGGCACAGCACCCTACGAGCAGTACTTC.

The chain recombines TRBV27 with TRBJ1-1; D possibly corresponds to TRBD1 (5 bases). Germline V gene sequence: CDR1 MNHEY, CDR2 SMNVEV (reference sequence). V was clipped by 3 bases and J by 12 bases, with 17 bases between them. The CDR3 runs to 13 residues. CDR3 sequence: CASSFPGGTGTFF. The CDR3 DNA is TGTGCCAGCAGTTTCCCCGGGGGGACTGGAACTTTCTTT.

This chain connects TRBV27 to TRBJ1-2; D is perhaps TRBD1 (5 bases). Germline assignment: CDR1 MNHEY and CDR2 SMNVEV (reference sequence). Trimming stripped 7 bases from V and 3 bases from J, with 15 bases between. The CDR3 runs 14 residues. CDR3 in DNA: TGTGCCAGCATGGCGGGGCTTGGTGACTATGGCTACACCTTC. Amino acid sequence: CASMAGLGDYGYTF.

The chain employs TRBV15 and TRBJ2-2; the D is unclear. Trimming pared 2 bases from V and 4 bases from J, leaving 11 bases between. CDR3 length: 15 residues. Germline lookup yields CDR1 LNHNV and CDR2 YYDKDF (reference sequence). CDR3 protein: CATSRPGGPTGELFF. The CDR3 nucleotides are TGTGCCACCAGCAGACCCGGCGGTCCCACCGGGGAGCTGTTTTTT. Together with reference TRBV15 and TRBJ2-2, the CDR3 gives the full variable domain: DAMVIQNPRYQVTQFGKPVTLSCSQTLNHNVMYWYQQKSSQAPKLLFHYYDKDFNNEADTPDNFQSRRPNTSFCFLDIRSPGLGDTAMYLCATSRPGGPTGELFFGEGSRLTVL.

This rearrangement joins TRBV14 to TRBJ2-2, with TRBD2 matching 12 bases. Trimming removed 4 bases from V and 4 bases from J; junction bases left unmatched: 7. Germline assignment: CDR1 SGHDN and CDR2 FVKESK. The CDR3 is made up of 17 amino acids. The CDR3 coding sequence is TGTGCCAGCAGCCGACCGACTAGCGGGAGAGCCACCGGGGAGCTGTTTTTT. It encodes CASSRPTSGRATGELFF. Together with reference TRBV14 and TRBJ2-2, the CDR3 gives the full variable domain: EAGVTQFPSHSVIEKGQTVTLRCDPISGHDNLYWYRRVMGKEIKFLLHFVKESKQDESGMPNNRFLAERTGGTYSTLKVQPAELEDSGVYFCASSRPTSGRATGELFFGEGSRLTVL.

This clonotype was counted once. The chain has TRBV24-1 and TRBJ2-1; D is unresolved. The germline V gene encodes CDR1 KGHDR and CDR2 SFDVKD. The CDR3 spans 12 residues. V was pared by 1 base and J by 7 bases, with 4 bases between. The CDR3 DNA is TGTGCCACCAGTGATTTCAGGAATGAGCAGTTCTTC. This encodes CATSDFRNEQFF.

The chain links TRBV21-1 to TRBJ2-3. TRBV21-1 is annotated as a pseudogene. CDR3 length equals 16 residues. The CDR3 DNA is TGTGCCAGCAGCAAGTGGGCATCTTCTAGCACAGATACGCAGTATTTT. Its protein product is CASSKWASSSTDTQYF.

The V gene is TRBV7-3, the J gene TRBJ1-5, with D unresolved. V was trimmed by 1 base and J by 7 bases, leaving 8 bases between them. Germline V CDR1 and CDR2: SGHTA, FQGTGA. CDR3 length equals 13 residues. The chain's CDR3 is CASSLMLGQPQHF. CDR3 in DNA: TGTGCCAGCAGCTTAATGCTGGGGCAGCCCCAGCATTTT.

The V call is TRBV5-5, the J call TRBJ2-4, with D tentatively TRBD2 (5 bases). The CDR3 has 14 residues. Germline V gene sequence: CDR1 SGHKS, CDR2 YYEKEE (reference sequence). The ends were cut back, 1 base at V and 2 bases at J, with 7 bases in the middle. CDR3 region: CASSLRESKNIQYF. CDR3 bases: TGTGCCAGCAGCTTGAGGGAGTCCAAAAACATTCAGTACTTC.

The V and J genes are TRBV18 and TRBJ1-1; 9 nucleotides line up with TRBD1. The CDR3 contains 13 residues. The germline V gene encodes CDR1 KGHSH and CDR2 LQKENI. V shed 4 bases, J shed 7 bases, and the junction held 4 bases outside the gene matches. CDR3 bases: TGTGCCAGCTCACAAGGACAGGGGTATGAAGCTTTCTTT. Amino acids: CASSQGQGYEAFF.

The V gene is TRBV20-1, the J gene TRBJ2-1; TRBD2 agrees at 7 bases. This CDR3 has 15 amino acids. The ends lost 6 bases at V and 4 bases at J; junction bases unmatched: 12. Germline V gene data show CDR1 as DFQATT and CDR2 as SNEGSKA (reference sequence). CDR3 DNA: TGCAGTGCCCTGCCTTGGGGGGGGACTTACAATGAGCAGTTCTTC. Residues: CSALPWGGTYNEQFF.

The V and J genes are TRBV28 and TRBJ2-7, with 7 nucleotides matching TRBD2. The germline gives CDR1 MDHEN, CDR2 SYDVKM. The V and J ends lost 5 bases and 3 bases, in that order; junction bases with no gene match: 10. The CDR3 runs 15 residues. The CDR3: CASSLLGGDLYEQYF. CDR3 DNA sequence: TGTGCCAGCAGTCTACTTGGGGGGGACCTCTACGAGCAGTACTTC.